This T cell receptor (beta chain) was obtained from a study of T cell clonality in common variable immunodeficiency. Whole-study findings and limits: CVID subjects had higher TCRbeta clonality than healthy controls, most marked in about a third.

TCRdb keeps only in-frame clones here, not all; method: immunoSEQ multiplex PCR. This sample shows some 45,000 clones and no singletons; roughly 2.1% rests with the ten largest. This clone was found many times. What it binds is unknown. The observed sequence ends 3 residues before the CDR3 terminus, with the missing tail filled in from the germline J gene. Trimming pared 1 base from V and 4 bases from J, leaving 9 bases between. Germline V CDR1 and CDR2: SGHNT, YENEEA. CDR3 length equals 14 residues. The J gene is TRBJ2-3, the V gene TRBV11-3, with a possible D match to TRBD1 (6 bases). This clonotype was sampled from a person aged 18 to 70 in good health. Source material: peripheral blood mononuclear cells. CDR3 amino acids: CASSLVRGSDTQYF. Partial CDR3 DNA: TGTGCCAGCAGCTTAGTCAGGGGTTCAGATACG.